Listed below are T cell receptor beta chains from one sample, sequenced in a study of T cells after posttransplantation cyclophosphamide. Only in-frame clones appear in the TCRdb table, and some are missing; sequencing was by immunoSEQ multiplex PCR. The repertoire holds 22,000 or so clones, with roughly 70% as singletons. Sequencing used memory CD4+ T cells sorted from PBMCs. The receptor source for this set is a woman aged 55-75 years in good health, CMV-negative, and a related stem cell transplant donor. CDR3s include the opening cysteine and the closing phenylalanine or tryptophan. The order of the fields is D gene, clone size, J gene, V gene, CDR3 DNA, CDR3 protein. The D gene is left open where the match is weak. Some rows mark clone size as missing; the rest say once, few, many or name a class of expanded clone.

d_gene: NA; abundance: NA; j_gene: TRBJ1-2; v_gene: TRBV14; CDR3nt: TGTGCCAGCAGCCAATTTGCAGGGGCCTATGGCTACACCTTC; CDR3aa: CASSQFAGAYGYTF
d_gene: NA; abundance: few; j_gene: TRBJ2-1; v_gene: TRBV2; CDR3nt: TGTGCCAGCAGTGAAGACAGGGAAGGAAGGAATGAGCAGTTCTTC; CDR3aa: CASSEDREGRNEQFF
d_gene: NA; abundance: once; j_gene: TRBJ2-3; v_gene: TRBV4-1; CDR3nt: TGCGCCAGCAGCCTTCGACGGGGGCCTAGCGGAGGGAGAGATACGCAGTATTTT; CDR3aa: CASSLRRGPSGGRDTQYF
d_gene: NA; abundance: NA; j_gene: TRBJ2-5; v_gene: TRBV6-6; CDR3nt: TGTGCCACCCGGAGGGGTGGCGGAGGGATCCAAGAGACCCAGTACTTC; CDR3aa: CATRRGGGGIQETQYF
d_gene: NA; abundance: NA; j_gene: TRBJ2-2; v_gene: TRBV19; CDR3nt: TGTGCCAGTATCACCGGGGGTGGGGCCGGGGAGCTGTTTTTT; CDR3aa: CASITGGGAGELFF
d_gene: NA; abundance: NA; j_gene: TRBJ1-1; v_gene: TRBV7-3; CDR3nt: TGTGCCAGCAGCTTATTGGGTCAGGTTAACACTGAAGCTTTCTTT; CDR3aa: CASSLLGQVNTEAFF
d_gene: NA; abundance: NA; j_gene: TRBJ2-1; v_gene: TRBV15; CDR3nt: TGTGCCACCAGCAGAGAAGGGGGATTTAATGAGCAGTTCTTC; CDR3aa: CATSREGGFNEQFF
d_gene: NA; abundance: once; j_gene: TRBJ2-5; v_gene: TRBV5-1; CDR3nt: TGCGCCAGTCGAACAGGACAACAAGAGACCCAGTACTTC; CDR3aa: CASRTGQQETQYF
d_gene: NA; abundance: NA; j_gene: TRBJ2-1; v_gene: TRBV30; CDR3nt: TGTGCCTGGAGTGGGTACCCAGCGAGGGACAATGAGCAGTTCTTC; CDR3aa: CAWSGYPARDNEQFF
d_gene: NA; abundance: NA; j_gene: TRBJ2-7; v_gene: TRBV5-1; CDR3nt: TGCGCCAGCAGCTTCGTCAGGGCAAGCTCCTACGAGCAGTACTTC; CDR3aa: CASSFVRASSYEQYF
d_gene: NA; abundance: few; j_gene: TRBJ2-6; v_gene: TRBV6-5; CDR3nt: TGTGCCAGCAGGTCCGGGACAACTGGGGCCAACGTCCTGACTTTC; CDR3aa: CASRSGTTGANVLTF
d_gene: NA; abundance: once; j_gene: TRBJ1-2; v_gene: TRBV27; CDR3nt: TGTGCCAGCAAGACAGGAAACTATGGCTACACCTTC; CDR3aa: CASKTGNYGYTF
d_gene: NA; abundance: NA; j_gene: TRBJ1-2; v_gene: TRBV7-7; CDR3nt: TGTGCTAAATTTTACTATGGCTACACCTTC; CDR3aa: CAKFYYGYTF
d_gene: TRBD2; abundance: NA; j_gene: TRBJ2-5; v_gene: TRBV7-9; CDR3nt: TGTGCCAGCAGCTTATGGTTAGCGGGAGGGTTTGAGACCCAGTACTTC; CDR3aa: CASSLWLAGGFETQYF
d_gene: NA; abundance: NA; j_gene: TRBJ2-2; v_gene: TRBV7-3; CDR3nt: TGTGCCAGCAGCCCCGGGGGGCGGGTAGGCACCGGGGAGCTGTTTTTT; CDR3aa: CASSPGGRVGTGELFF
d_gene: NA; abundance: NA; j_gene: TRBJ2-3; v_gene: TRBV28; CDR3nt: TGTGCCAGCAGTCGGGGTAGCACAGATACGCAGTATTTT; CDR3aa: CASSRGSTDTQYF
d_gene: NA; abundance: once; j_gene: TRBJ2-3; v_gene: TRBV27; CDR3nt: TGTGCCAGCAGCCCCACCAAGCATACGCAGTATTTT; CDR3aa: CASSPTKHTQYF
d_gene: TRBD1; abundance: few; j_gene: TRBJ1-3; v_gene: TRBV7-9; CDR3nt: TGTGCCAGCAGCCTTGGACAGGGGGCGAACACCATATATTTT; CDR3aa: CASSLGQGANTIYF
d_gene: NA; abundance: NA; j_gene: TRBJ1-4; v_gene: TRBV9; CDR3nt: TGTGCCAGCAGCGGAGGACAGAATGAAAAACTGTTTTTT; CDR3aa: CASSGGQNEKLFF
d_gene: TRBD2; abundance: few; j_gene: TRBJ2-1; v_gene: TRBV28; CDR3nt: TGTGCCAGCAGTTACGGGACTAGCCCCTACAATGAGCAGTTCTTC; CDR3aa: CASSYGTSPYNEQFF
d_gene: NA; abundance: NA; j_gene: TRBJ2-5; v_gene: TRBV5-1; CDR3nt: TGCGCCAGCAGCTTGGTGGGCCAGGGAGAGACCCAGTACTTC; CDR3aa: CASSLVGQGETQYF
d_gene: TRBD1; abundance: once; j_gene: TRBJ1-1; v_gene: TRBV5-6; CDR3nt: TGTGCCAGCAGCTTGACAGGGGTATGGGTGAACACTGAAGCTTTCTTT; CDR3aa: CASSLTGVWVNTEAFF
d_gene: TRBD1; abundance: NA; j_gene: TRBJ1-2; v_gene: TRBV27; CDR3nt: TGTGCCAGCAGTCCCCGGACAGGGCCCTCCTATGGCTACACCTTC; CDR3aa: CASSPRTGPSYGYTF
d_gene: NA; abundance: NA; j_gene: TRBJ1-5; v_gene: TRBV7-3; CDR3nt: TGTGCCAGCGCCATGCGAGGGGGTCAGCCCCAGCATTTT; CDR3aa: CASAMRGGQPQHF
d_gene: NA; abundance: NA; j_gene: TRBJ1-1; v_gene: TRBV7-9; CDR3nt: TGTGCCAGCAGCTACAACAATGCTGAAGCTTTCTTT; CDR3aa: CASSYNNAEAFF
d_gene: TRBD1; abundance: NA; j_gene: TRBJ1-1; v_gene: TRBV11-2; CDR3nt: TGTGCCAGCAGCTTAGATCGGGGGACAGGGCAACTGAACACTGAAGCTTTCTTT; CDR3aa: CASSLDRGTGQLNTEAFF
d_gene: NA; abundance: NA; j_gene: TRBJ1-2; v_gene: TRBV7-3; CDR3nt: TGTGCCAGCAGCTCGACAGGAGGCTATGGCTACACCTTC; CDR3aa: CASSSTGGYGYTF
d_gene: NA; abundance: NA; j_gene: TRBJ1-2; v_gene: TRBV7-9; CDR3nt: TGTGCCAGCAGCCGTACAGAAACTGGTGGCTACACCTTC; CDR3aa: CASSRTETGGYTF
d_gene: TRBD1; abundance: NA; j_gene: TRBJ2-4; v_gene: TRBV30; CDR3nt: TGTGCCTGGACCGACAAGGGGGCACGTGGAAAAAACATTCAGTACTTC; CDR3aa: CAWTDKGARGKNIQYF